The source of this TCR beta chain is a study of blood T cell repertoires in COVID-19. This CDR3 spans 16 amino acids. Germline CDR1 reads SGHDT; CDR2 reads YYEEEE. The junction had 11 bases not matched to a gene; V was cut back by 4 bases and J by 7 bases. Sequenced by immunoSEQ multiplex PCR; TCRdb stores in-frame clones only, minus some. This table holds fewer than 75,000 clones, roughly 84% found once. This chain links TRBV5-6 with TRBJ1-6, with 7 bases that match TRBD1. The specimen was peripheral blood. This clonotype was obtained from a man aged 50 to 60 with active COVID-19. The CDR3 loop reads CASSPPPGQSNSPLHF. The CDR3 DNA reads TGTGCCAGCAGCCCACCACCGGGACAGAGCAATTCACCCCTCCACTTT.